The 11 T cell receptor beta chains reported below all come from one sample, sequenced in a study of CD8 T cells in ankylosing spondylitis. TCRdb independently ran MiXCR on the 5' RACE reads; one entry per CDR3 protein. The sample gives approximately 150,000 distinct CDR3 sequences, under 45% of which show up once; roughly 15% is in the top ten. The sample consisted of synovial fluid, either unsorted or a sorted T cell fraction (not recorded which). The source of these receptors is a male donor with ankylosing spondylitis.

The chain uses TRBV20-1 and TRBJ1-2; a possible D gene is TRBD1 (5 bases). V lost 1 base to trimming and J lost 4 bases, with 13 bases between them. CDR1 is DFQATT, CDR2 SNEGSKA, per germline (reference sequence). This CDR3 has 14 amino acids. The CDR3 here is CSARALTASYGYTF. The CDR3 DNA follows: TGCAGTGCTAGAGCCTTGACAGCTTCCTATGGCTACACCTTC.

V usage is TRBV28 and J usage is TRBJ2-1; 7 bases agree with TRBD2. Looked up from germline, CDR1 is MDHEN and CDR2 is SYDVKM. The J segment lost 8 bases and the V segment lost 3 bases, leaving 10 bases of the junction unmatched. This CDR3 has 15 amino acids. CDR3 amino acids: CASSFILAVGYEQFF. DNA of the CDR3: TGTGCCAGCAGTTTTATCCTAGCGGTAGGATATGAGCAGTTCTTC.

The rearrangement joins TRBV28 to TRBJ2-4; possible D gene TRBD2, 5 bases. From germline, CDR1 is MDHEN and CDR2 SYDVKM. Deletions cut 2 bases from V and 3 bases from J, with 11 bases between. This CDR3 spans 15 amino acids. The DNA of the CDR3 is TGTGCCAGCAGTTTAGGAGGAGAGGGCAAAAACATTCAGTACTTC. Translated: CASSLGGEGKNIQYF.

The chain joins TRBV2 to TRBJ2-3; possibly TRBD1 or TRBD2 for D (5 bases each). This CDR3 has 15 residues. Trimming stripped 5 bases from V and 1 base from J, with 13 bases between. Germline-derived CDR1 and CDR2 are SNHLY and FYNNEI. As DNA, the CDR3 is TGTGCCAGCAGTCGGGACCGCGCAGGCACAGATACGCAGTATTTT. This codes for CASSRDRAGTDTQYF.

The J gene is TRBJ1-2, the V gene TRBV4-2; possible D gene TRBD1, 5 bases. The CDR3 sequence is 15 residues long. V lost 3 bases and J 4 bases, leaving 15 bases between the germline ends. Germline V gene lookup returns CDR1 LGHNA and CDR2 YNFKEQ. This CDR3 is CASSHLTGGSYGYTF. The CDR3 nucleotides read TGTGCCAGCAGCCATCTTACCGGGGGATCCTATGGCTACACCTTC.

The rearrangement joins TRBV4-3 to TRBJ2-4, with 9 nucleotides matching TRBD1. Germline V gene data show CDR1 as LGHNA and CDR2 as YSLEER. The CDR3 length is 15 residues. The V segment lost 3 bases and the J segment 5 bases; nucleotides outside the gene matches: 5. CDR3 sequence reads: CASSHGTGFQNIQYF. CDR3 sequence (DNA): TGCGCCAGCAGCCACGGGACAGGGTTTCAAAACATTCAGTACTTC.

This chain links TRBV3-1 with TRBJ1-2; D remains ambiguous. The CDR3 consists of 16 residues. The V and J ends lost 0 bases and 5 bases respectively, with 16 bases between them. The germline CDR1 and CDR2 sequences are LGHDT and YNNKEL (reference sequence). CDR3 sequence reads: CASSQEVNFEVYGYTF. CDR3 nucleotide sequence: TGTGCCAGCAGCCAAGAGGTGAATTTCGAGGTTTATGGCTACACCTTC. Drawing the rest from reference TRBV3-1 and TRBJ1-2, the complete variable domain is DTAVSQTPKYLVTQMGNDKSIKCEQNLGHDTMYWYKQDSKKFLKIMFSYNNKELIINETVPNRFSPKSPDKAHLNLHINSLELGDSAVYFCASSQEVNFEVYGYTFGSGTRLTVV.

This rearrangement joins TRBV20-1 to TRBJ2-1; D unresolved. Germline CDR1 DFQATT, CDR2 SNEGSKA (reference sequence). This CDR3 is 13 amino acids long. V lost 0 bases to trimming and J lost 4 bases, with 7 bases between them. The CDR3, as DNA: TGCAGTGCTAGAGATCTGAGTTACAATGAGCAGTTCTTC. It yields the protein CSARDLSYNEQFF.

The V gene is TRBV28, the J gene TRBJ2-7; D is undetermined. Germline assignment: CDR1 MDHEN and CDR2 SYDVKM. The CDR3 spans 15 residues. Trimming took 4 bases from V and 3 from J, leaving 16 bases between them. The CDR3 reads CASSYPEGSRYEQYF. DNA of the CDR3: TGTGCCAGCAGTTACCCCGAAGGCAGCCGCTACGAGCAGTACTTC.

The CDR3 sequence: CASSRERHYGYTF. The CDR3 region has the DNA TGCGCCAGCAGCCGTGAAAGGCACTATGGCTACACCTTC. The chain recombines TRBV4-1 with TRBJ1-2; D gene ambiguous. Looked up from germline, CDR1 is MGHRA and CDR2 is YSYEKL. The CDR3 is 13 residues long. Trimming cost V 4 bases and J 3 bases, with 9 bases left between them.

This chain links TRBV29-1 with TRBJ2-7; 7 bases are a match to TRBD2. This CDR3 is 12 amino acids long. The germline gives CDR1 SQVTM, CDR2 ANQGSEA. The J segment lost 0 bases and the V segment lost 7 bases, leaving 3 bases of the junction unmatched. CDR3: CSGRDYSYEQYF. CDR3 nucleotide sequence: TGCAGCGGCCGGGACTACTCCTACGAGCAGTACTTC.